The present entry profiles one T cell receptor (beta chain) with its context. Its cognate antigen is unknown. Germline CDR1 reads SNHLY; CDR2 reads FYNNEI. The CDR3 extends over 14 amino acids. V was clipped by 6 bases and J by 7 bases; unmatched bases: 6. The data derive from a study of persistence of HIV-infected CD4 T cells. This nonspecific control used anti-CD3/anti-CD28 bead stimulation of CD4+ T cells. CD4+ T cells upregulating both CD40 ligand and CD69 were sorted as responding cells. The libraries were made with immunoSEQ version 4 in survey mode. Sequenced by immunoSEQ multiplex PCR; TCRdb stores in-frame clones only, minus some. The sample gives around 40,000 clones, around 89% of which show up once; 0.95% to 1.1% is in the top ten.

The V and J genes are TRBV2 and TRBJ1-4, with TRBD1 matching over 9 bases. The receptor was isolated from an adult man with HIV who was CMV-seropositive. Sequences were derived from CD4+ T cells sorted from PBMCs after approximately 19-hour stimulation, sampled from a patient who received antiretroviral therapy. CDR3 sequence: CASRTTGGGEKLFF. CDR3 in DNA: TGTGCCAGCAGGACGACAGGGGGAGGTGAAAAACTGTTTTTT. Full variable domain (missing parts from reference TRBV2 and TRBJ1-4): EPEVTQTPSHQVTQMGQEVILRCVPISNHLYFYWYRQILGQKVEFLVSFYNNEISEKSEIFDDQFSVERPDGSNFTLKIRSTKLEDSAMYFCASRTTGGGEKLFFGSGTQLSVL.